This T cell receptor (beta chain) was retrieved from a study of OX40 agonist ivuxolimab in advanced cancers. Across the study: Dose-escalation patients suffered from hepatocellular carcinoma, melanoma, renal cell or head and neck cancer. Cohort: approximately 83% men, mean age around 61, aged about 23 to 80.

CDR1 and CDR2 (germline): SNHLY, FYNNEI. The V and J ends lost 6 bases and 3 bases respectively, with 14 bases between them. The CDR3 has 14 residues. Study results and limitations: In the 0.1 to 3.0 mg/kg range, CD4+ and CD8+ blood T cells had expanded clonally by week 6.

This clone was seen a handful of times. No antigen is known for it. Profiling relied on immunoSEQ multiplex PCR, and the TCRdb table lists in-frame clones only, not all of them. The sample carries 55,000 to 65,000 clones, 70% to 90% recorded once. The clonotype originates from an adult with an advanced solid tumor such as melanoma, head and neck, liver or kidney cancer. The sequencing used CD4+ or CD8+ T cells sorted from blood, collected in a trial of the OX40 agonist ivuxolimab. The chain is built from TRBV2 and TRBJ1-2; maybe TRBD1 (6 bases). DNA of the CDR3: TGTGCCAGCAGGGAAAACAGGGCGGACTATGGCTACACCTTC. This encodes CASRENRADYGYTF. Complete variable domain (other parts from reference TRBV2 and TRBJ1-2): EPEVTQTPSHQVTQMGQEVILRCVPISNHLYFYWYRQILGQKVEFLVSFYNNEISEKSEIFDDQFSVERPDGSNFTLKIRSTKLEDSAMYFCASRENRADYGYTFGSGTRLTVV.